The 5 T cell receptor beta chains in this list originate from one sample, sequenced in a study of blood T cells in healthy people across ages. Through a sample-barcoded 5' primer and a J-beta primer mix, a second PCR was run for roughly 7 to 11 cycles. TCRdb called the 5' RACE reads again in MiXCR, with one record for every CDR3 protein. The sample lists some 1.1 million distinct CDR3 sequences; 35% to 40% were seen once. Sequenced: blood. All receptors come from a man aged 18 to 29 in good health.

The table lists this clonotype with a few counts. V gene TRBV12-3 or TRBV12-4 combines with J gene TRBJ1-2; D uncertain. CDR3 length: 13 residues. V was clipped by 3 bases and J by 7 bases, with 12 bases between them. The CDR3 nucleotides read TGTGCCAGCAGTTTGAAAGTGGGGTTTGGCTACACCTTC. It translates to CASSLKVGFGYTF.

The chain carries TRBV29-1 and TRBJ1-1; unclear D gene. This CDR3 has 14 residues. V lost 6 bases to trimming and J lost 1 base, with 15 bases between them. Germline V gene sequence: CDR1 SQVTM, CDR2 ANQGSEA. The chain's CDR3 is CSVGPGGSNTEAFF. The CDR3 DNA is TGCAGCGTAGGGCCGGGCGGCTCGAACACTGAAGCTTTCTTT.

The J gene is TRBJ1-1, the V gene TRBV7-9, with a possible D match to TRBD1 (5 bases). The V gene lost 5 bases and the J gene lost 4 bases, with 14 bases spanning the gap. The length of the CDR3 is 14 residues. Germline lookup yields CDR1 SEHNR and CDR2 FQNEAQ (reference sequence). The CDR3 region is CASSPPGPITEAFF. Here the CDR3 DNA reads TGTGCCAGCAGCCCACCGGGACCGATCACTGAAGCTTTCTTT.

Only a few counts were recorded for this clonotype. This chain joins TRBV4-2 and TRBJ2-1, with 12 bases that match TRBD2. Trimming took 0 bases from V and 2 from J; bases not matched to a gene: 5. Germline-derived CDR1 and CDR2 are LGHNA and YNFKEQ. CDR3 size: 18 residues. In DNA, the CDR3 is TGTGCCAGCAGCCAAGATGGCCTAGCGGGGGGGCCCTACAATGAGCAGTTCTTC. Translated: CASSQDGLAGGPYNEQFF.

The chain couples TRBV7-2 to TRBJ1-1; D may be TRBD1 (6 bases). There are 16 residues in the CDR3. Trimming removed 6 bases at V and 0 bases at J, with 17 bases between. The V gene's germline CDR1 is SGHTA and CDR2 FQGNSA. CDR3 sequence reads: CASRGGSGGMNTEAFF. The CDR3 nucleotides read TGTGCCAGCAGAGGGGGATCGGGGGGAATGAACACTGAAGCTTTCTTT.